This TCR beta chain was sequenced during a study of blood T cells in healthy people across ages (dated by TCRdb to between 2014 and 2017). A note on the overall study: Template switching captured roughly one uniquely barcoded TCR beta cDNA molecule per two T cells in model experiments. The study measured age-related changes in TCR beta repertoire diversity using deep sequencing normalized with unique cDNA molecular identifiers. The donors were split into four age groups: young (average around 15 years), middle-aged (around 40), aged (approximately 60) and long-lived (more than 80). Donors of different ages were randomly distributed across sequencing lanes to avoid experimental bias. Two additional independent replicas of 1 million unique cDNA reads from the same blood draw were analyzed for two donors (one aged 18 to 29 and one aged 80 or older).

The full study reports these points: The long-lived group showed more naive CD4+ T cells, fewer expanded clones and increased TCR diversity than the aged group, suggesting age selection. A strong correlation was found between observed TCR beta diversity and the percentage of naive T cells measured by flow cytometry. As age increased, observed TCR beta diversity per million T cells dropped in a roughly linear way, and a significant reduction was already evident by age around 41. Estimates of total diversity from one million sequenced T cells were regarded as lower bounds and underestimates. Since profiling was done on bulk unsorted PBMCs, naive and antigen-experienced compartments could not be conclusively compared. Because the CMV infection status of the donors was unknown, age-related changes in expanded clonotypes may potentially have been confounded.

The donors were under 40 Caucasian individuals from Russia, aged roughly 6 to 90 years, who were systemically healthy. Each donor gave around 9 milliliters of peripheral blood, collected into EDTA-treated Vacutainer tubes. Ficoll-Paque density-gradient centrifugation was used to isolate PBMCs, with at least 6.5 million per sample. Total RNA, at least 5 micrograms per sample, was extracted from PBMCs with Trizol reagent. For every donor, an aliquot of PBMCs went through flow cytometry to measure the percentages of naive CD45RAhigh/CD27high T cells. On this clonotype: The target of this receptor is not known. The record has no base qualities; no much larger clone is one base away.

There are 12 amino acids in the CDR3, from cysteine to phenylalanine inclusive. This entry keeps only the CDR3 DNA: 36 bases, framed from base 1. At the junction V is shortened by 0 bases and J by 6 bases, with 8 bases in between. The germline V gene (reference sequence) yields DFQATT for CDR1 and SNEGSKA for CDR2. Libraries were prepared through 5' RACE. The instrument was an Illumina HiSeq 2500. A second PCR of 7 to 11 cycles was run with a J-beta primer mix and a sample-barcoded 5' primer. Each TCR beta cDNA molecule received a unique molecular identifier from a template-switch 5' adaptor carrying 12 random nucleotides. Each sample yielded at least 2.5 million CDR3-containing paired-end reads. All of the RNA was converted into first-strand cDNA using the Mint cDNA synthesis kit, with a TRBC-specific oligonucleotide serving as the primer. Following uracil-DNA glycosylase treatment, all cDNA underwent a first 18-cycle PCR with the universal primers M1SS and BC2_uni_R. As for how the authors treated the data: Each sample was normalized by randomly selecting 1 million high-quality reads, each carrying a distinct molecular identifier. Instead of being binned into consensus sequences, reads that shared molecular identifiers were thrown out. MiTCR, run with a Q25 quality threshold and the strictest error-elimination algorithm, handled CDR3 identification, clonotype clustering and error correction. Lower-bound total TCR beta diversity was estimated with a nonparametric unseen species model using Euler transformation. TCRdb reprocessed the public reads (quality trimming at Q25 with fastp, clone calling with MiXCR) and kept in-frame beta chains. Each entry is one CDR3 protein sequence, shown with its most common DNA and genes. The V and J calls here are based on TCRdb, not the publication. In this sample the table shows about 780,000 distinct CDR3 sequences, about 47% of which occur a single time. The ten largest clones take up roughly 18% of the sample.

The source of this sequence is a man older than 75 in good health. Material for sequencing was blood. The sequence links TRBV20-1 to TRBJ1-2, with no reliable assignment of the D segment. The DNA sequence is as follows: TGCAGTGCTAGAGAAGGGCCCCATGGCTACACCTTC. It specifies CSAREGPHGYTF.